This passage covers 15 T cell receptor beta chains from one sample sequenced in a study of T-cell reconstitution after alpha-beta-depleted transplantation in children. The TCRbeta library incorporated unique molecular identifiers. Each CDR3 protein is one row after TCRdb ran MiXCR on the PCR reads. The sample lists about 420,000 distinct CDR3 sequences, roughly 15% occurring once. The specimen was PBMCs, mostly from graft donor cells, collected 360 days after TCRalphabeta/CD19-depleted stem cell transplant. The receptor source for this set is a boy under two years old who had a stem cell transplant for Wiskott-Aldrich syndrome, so the T cells may come from the graft donor.

The V and J genes are TRBV6-1 and TRBJ1-5; D is unresolved. CDR1 is MNHNS, CDR2 SASEGT, per germline. Trimming took off 6 bases at V and 6 bases at J, with 12 bases between the two ends. This CDR3 contains 13 residues. The CDR3 DNA reads as TGTGCCAGCAGGAAGGGATTGAGTCAGCCCCAGCATTTT. It codes for CASRKGLSQPQHF.

The V gene is TRBV7-2, the J gene TRBJ2-3, with D maybe TRBD1 (6 bases). The CDR3 covers 16 residues. In germline, CDR1 is SGHTA, CDR2 FQGNSA. With 2 bases removed from V and 7 bases from J, the gap between germline ends came to 19 bases. CDR3 in amino acids: CASSLQIGQLVNTQYF. The CDR3 DNA sequence: TGTGCCAGCAGCTTACAAATTGGACAGTTGGTAAATACGCAGTATTTT.

This sequence joins TRBV12-3 or TRBV12-4 and TRBJ2-7; D is perhaps TRBD2 (5 bases). The CDR3 length is 18 residues. V dropped 5 bases and J dropped 7 bases, with 30 bases sitting between them. CDR3 in amino acids: CASSPKRSKSFGVGEQYF. CDR3 nucleotide sequence: TGTGCCAGCAGTCCAAAACGCTCCAAATCGTTCGGGGTGGGTGAGCAGTACTTC.

The V call is TRBV5-1, the J call TRBJ2-2, with TRBD1 matching 9 bases. The V gene end was trimmed by 3 bases and the J gene end by 4 bases; junction bases not matched to a gene: 4. This CDR3 comprises 15 residues. CDR1 SGHRS and CDR2 YFSETQ come from the germline V gene. The CDR3 region is CASSSRQGVTGELFF. CDR3 nucleotide sequence: TGCGCCAGCAGCTCACGACAGGGGGTCACCGGGGAGCTGTTTTTT. The full variable domain, in which reference TRBV5-1 and TRBJ2-2 provide the parts outside the CDR3, is KAGVTQTPRYLIKTRGQQVTLSCSPISGHRSVSWYQQTPGQGLQFLFEYFSETQRNKGNFPGRFSGRQFSNSRSEMNVSTLELGDSALYLCASSSRQGVTGELFFGEGSRLTVL.

CDR3 DNA sequence: TGTGCCAGCAGTTACGGACTAGCGGACAATGAGCAGTTCTTC. It specifies CASSYGLADNEQFF. The chain carries TRBV6-2 or TRBV6-3 and TRBJ2-1; 10 bases align to TRBD2. The junction had 0 bases not matched to a gene; V was cut back by 2 bases and J by 5 bases. The length of the CDR3 is 14 residues. Per the germline V gene, CDR1 is MNHEY and CDR2 is SVGEGT.

The chain combines TRBV7-9 with TRBJ1-1, with D perhaps matching TRBD1 (5 bases). Germline CDR1 is SEHNR and CDR2 is FQNEAQ (reference sequence). This CDR3 contains 14 residues. Trimming took off 5 bases at V and 9 bases at J, with 19 bases between the two ends. CDR3 amino acids: CASSPLLVGGKAFF. CDR3 in DNA: TGTGCCAGCAGCCCACTCCTCGTGGGGGGGAAAGCTTTCTTT.

V usage is TRBV4-1 and J usage is TRBJ2-3; either TRBD1 or TRBD2 may supply D (5 bases each). The CDR3 is 20 amino acids. The germline V gene encodes CDR1 MGHRA and CDR2 YSYEKL. Trimming took 0 bases from V and 0 from J, leaving 22 bases between them. The CDR3 protein is CASSQDRRGKGPLSTDTQYF. Here the CDR3 DNA reads TGCGCCAGCAGCCAAGATCGTAGGGGAAAGGGACCCCTTAGCACAGATACGCAGTATTTT.

V usage is TRBV5-5 and J usage is TRBJ1-4; the D gene is possibly TRBD1 (5 bases). V lost 4 bases to trimming and J lost 0 bases, with 13 bases between them. Germline CDR1 reads SGHKS; CDR2 reads YYEKEE (reference sequence). The CDR3 has 16 amino acids. The CDR3 is CASSPWGGATNEKLFF. DNA of the CDR3: TGTGCCAGCAGCCCGTGGGGAGGGGCAACTAATGAAAAACTGTTTTTT.

This clonotype appeared a few times. At one end, the junction sequence differs from germline, possibly due to a read error. The chain links TRBV4-2 to TRBJ2-1; TRBD2 agrees at 8 bases. There are 15 residues in the CDR3. The V gene's germline CDR1 is LGHNA and CDR2 YNFKEQ. CDR3 region: CASSLARGGHNEQFF. CDR3 bases: TGTGCCAGTAGCCTAGCTCGGGGGGGTCACAATGAGCAGTTCTTC.

This rearrangement joins TRBV19 to TRBJ2-7, with TRBD1 matching over 7 bases. The V segment lost 8 bases and the J segment 2 bases; nucleotides outside the gene matches: 9. Germline V gene sequence: CDR1 LNHDA, CDR2 SQIVND (reference sequence). The CDR3 covers 14 residues. This chain's CDR3 is CASSTGENTYEQYF. CDR3 nucleotides: TGTGCCAGTTCTACAGGGGAAAATACCTACGAGCAGTACTTC.

This sequence joins TRBV4-2 and TRBJ1-2; unclear D gene. The germline V gene encodes CDR1 LGHNA and CDR2 YNFKEQ. This CDR3 contains 15 residues. The V gene lost 0 bases and the J gene lost 0 bases, with 8 bases spanning the gap. The CDR3 DNA reads TGTGCCAGCAGCCAAGACCGACACCCTAACTATGGCTACACCTTC. Protein product: CASSQDRHPNYGYTF.

This clonotype occurred once. The chain has TRBV20-1 and TRBJ2-1; 10 bases align to TRBD2. The CDR3 consists of 15 residues. Trimming cost V 3 bases and J 8 bases; bases outside gene matches: 10. Germline CDR1 reads DFQATT; CDR2 reads SNEGSKA (reference sequence). CDR3 region: CSARRPSGSKDEQFF. The CDR3 coding sequence is TGCAGTGCTAGGCGGCCTAGCGGGAGTAAGGATGAGCAGTTCTTC.

This clonotype was found a few times. The rearrangement uses TRBV6-2 or TRBV6-3 and TRBJ2-1; D unresolved. CDR3 length: 14 residues. Germline V gene sequence: CDR1 MNHEY, CDR2 SVGEGT. V was pared by 4 bases and J by 7 bases, with 14 bases between. CDR3: CASSSLERWNEQFF. As DNA, the CDR3 is TGTGCCAGCAGTTCTCTAGAGAGGTGGAATGAGCAGTTCTTC.

The rearrangement links TRBV10-3 to TRBJ2-5; maybe TRBD1 (5 bases). The ends were cut back, 4 bases at V and 3 bases at J, with 9 bases in the middle. The CDR3 spans 13 residues. Germline loops: CDR1 ENHRY, CDR2 SYGVKD. In DNA form, the CDR3 reads TGTGCCATCAGTGGGACAAGAGAAGAGACCCAGTACTTC. It encodes CAISGTREETQYF.

V gene TRBV10-3 combines with J gene TRBJ2-3, with 7 bases lining up with TRBD2. The length of the CDR3 is 15 residues. V was clipped by 6 bases and J by 1 base; unmatched bases: 7. Germline V gene lookup returns CDR1 ENHRY and CDR2 SYGVKD. The CDR3 nucleotides read TGTGCCATCAGGCCGACTAGCCCTCGCACAGATACGCAGTATTTT. Its translation: CAIRPTSPRTDTQYF.